The clone carrying this TCR beta chain was seen a handful of times. A second PCR, run for roughly 7 to 12 cycles, used a sample-barcoded 5' primer plus a J-beta primer mix. Via MiXCR, TCRdb re-called the 5' RACE reads, giving one row per CDR3 protein. The table includes around 1.5 million distinct CDR3 sequences, 59% detected once. This sample is drawn from a study of blood T cells in healthy people across ages. At the level of the study: For every two T cells, template switching captured about one barcoded beta molecule.

The length of the CDR3 is 15 residues. The V gene's germline CDR1 is MNHEY and CDR2 SVGAGI. Trimming shortened V by 6 bases and J by 4 bases, and 16 bases separated the two germline ends. The chain couples TRBV6-5 to TRBJ1-3; D remains ambiguous. The sequenced sample was blood. The source is a man between 18 and 35 years old in good health. CDR3 sequence reads: CASREFLATGNTIYF. In DNA, the CDR3 is TGTGCCAGCAGGGAATTTCTGGCGACGGGAAACACCATATATTTT.